The subject of this entry is one T cell receptor beta chain. This specimen comes from a study of blood T cell repertoires in COVID-19. The wider study: There were acute and convalescent COVID-19 samples, and they came from the United States, Italy and Spain. Nucleic acid was either cDNA or gDNA, and it came from T cells, B-cell-depleted T cells, or PBMCs.

Source study methods: Using reference gene primer amplification, nucleated cell counts were estimated. TCRdb's copy holds only in-frame clones and misses some; the assay was immunoSEQ multiplex PCR. V and J calls and clone size are those listed in that table; D and trimming were worked out from the DNA. This table has 160,000 or so clones, about 81% appearing once. Germline V lookup: CDR1 LGHDT, CDR2 YNNKEL (reference sequence). V shed 3 bases, J shed 1 base, and the junction held 2 bases outside the gene matches. The CDR3 spans 15 residues. V and J are TRBV3-1 (or the pseudogene TRBV3-2) and TRBJ2-2; 7 bases agree with TRBD1. The receptor's source is a woman in her seventies with acute or convalescent COVID-19. The material sequenced was peripheral blood. CDR3 coding DNA: TGTGCCAGCAGCCATAGACAGGGGAACACCGGGGAGCTGTTTTTT. Translation gives CASSHRQGNTGELFF.